The 23 T cell receptor beta chains below were found in one sample sequenced in a study of T-cell reconstitution after alpha-beta-depleted transplantation in children. Unique molecular identifiers were incorporated during preparation of the TCRbeta library. TCRdb reprocessed the PCR reads with MiXCR, giving one entry per CDR3 protein. The data contain about 140,000 distinct CDR3 sequences, 7.5% to 9% of them singletons. This specimen was PBMCs, mostly from graft donor cells, taken 180 days after TCRalphabeta/CD19-depleted stem cell transplant. The receptors were gathered from a female patient aged 2-10 years who had a stem cell transplant for congenital amegakaryocytic thrombocytopenia, so the T cells may come from the graft donor.

V and J are TRBV6-1 and TRBJ1-2; unclear D gene. V lost 4 bases to trimming and J lost 5 bases, with 17 bases between them. The germline V gene has CDR1 MNHNS and CDR2 SASEGT. CDR3 length equals 15 residues. The CDR3 DNA reads as TGTGCCAGCAGTGGGGCGGTGACTGAGCGTTATGGCTACACCTTC. Translating it yields CASSGAVTERYGYTF.

The sample holds many counts of this clonotype. The chain uses TRBV28 and TRBJ2-1; 7 bases are a match to TRBD2. This CDR3 has 21 residues. After removal of 5 bases from V and 1 base from J, the junction contained 23 bases not matched to a gene. Germline assignment: CDR1 MDHEN and CDR2 SYDVKM. The DNA for the CDR3 is TGTGCCAGCAGTCCCCTTTGGGCTAGGGCGGGAGTTTTTTTTTCCTACAATGAGCAGTTCTTC. Translated, it gives CASSPLWARAGVFFSYNEQFF.

This clonotype was counted at least ten times. The rearrangement joins TRBV5-5 to TRBJ1-1; a possible D gene is TRBD1 (6 bases). V lost 0 bases and J 0 bases, leaving 9 bases between the germline ends. Germline values: CDR1 SGHKS, CDR2 YYEKEE (reference sequence). The CDR3 is 15 amino acids. DNA of the CDR3: TGTGCCAGCAGCTTGGCAGGGGCCATGAACACTGAAGCTTTCTTT. This codes for CASSLAGAMNTEAFF. Together with reference TRBV5-5 and TRBJ1-1, the CDR3 gives the full variable domain: DAGVTQSPTHLIKTRGQQVTLRCSPISGHKSVSWYQQVLGQGPQFIFQYYEKEERGRGNFPDRFSARQFPNYSSELNVNALLLGDSALYLCASSLAGAMNTEAFFGQGTRLTVV.

This clonotype was counted between two and nine times. The chain joins TRBV9 to TRBJ2-3; D not resolved. The V end was cut by 2 bases, the J end by 2 bases, with 6 bases between. The length of the CDR3 is 13 residues. Per the germline V gene, CDR1 is SGDLS and CDR2 is YYNGEE. This CDR3 is CASSVMLTDTQYF. The DNA for the CDR3 is TGTGCCAGCAGCGTGATGCTCACAGATACGCAGTATTTT.

Concerning this clonotype: A single base separates this from a much larger clone, so it may be a read error. This sequence joins TRBV27 and TRBJ1-5, with D possibly matching TRBD1 (5 bases). The J call could be wrong; TRBJ2-3 is a better fit for the DNA end. Germline V gene sequence: CDR1 MNHEY, CDR2 SMNVEV (reference sequence). CDR3 length: 13 amino acids. The CDR3 here is CASSSRVNQPQYF. The CDR3 nucleotides are TGTGCCAGCAGTTCCAGGGTCAATCAGCCCCAGTATTTT.

This clonotype has a handful of counts. The chain is built from TRBV19 and TRBJ2-6; 9 positions match TRBD1. The junction had 10 bases not matched to a gene; V was cut back by 9 bases and J by 1 base. Per germline, CDR1 LNHDA and CDR2 SQIVND (reference sequence). This CDR3 comprises 17 residues. CDR3 sequence: CASRWGTGRSGANVLTF. In DNA form, the CDR3 reads TGTGCCAGCCGGTGGGGGACAGGGAGATCTGGGGCCAACGTCCTGACTTTC.

This clonotype was seen ten or more times. The V and J genes are TRBV2 and TRBJ2-2; D is perhaps TRBD2 (5 bases). V was trimmed by 4 bases and J by 5 bases, leaving 11 bases between them. The CDR3 is 14 residues long. Germline assignment: CDR1 SNHLY and CDR2 FYNNEI. The CDR3 DNA follows: TGTGCCAGCAGTGGAGGGTTTGGGACCGGGGAGCTGTTTTTT. It is translated as CASSGGFGTGELFF.

At least ten counts were recorded for this clonotype. The chain has TRBV9 and TRBJ2-7; D is possibly TRBD2 (6 bases). V lost 0 bases, J lost 5 bases, and 15 bases lay in between. The CDR3 runs to 15 residues. The germline V gene has CDR1 SGDLS and CDR2 YYNGEE. Here the CDR3 reads CASSVGIGGPHEQYF. Written as DNA, the CDR3 is TGTGCCAGCAGCGTAGGCATCGGGGGTCCCCACGAGCAGTACTTC.

This clonotype showed up many times. The CDR3 sequence is CALDRGVDKNIQYF. The CDR3 coding sequence is TGTGCCCTAGACAGGGGAGTCGACAAAAACATTCAGTACTTC. The chain carries TRBV6-1 and TRBJ2-4; TRBD1 matches 8 bases. The CDR3 has 14 residues. Trimming cost V 11 bases and J 3 bases; bases outside gene matches: 9. The germline gives CDR1 MNHNS, CDR2 SASEGT.

The V gene is TRBV20-1, the J gene TRBJ1-4, with D unresolved. The V and J ends lost 0 bases and 4 bases respectively, with 12 bases between them. The CDR3 is 15 residues long. Looked up from germline, CDR1 is DFQATT and CDR2 is SNEGSKA (reference sequence). CDR3 protein: CSARDSGIYNEKLFF. CDR3 DNA sequence: TGCAGTGCTAGAGATAGTGGGATCTATAATGAAAAACTGTTTTTT.

The sample holds many counts of this clonotype. J is TRBJ1-1 and V is TRBV7-9, with unresolved D. Germline V gene lookup returns CDR1 SEHNR and CDR2 FQNEAQ (reference sequence). V lost 4 bases and J 4 bases, leaving 7 bases between the germline ends. The CDR3 is 12 amino acids. The CDR3 spells CASSWYATEAFF. CDR3 DNA: TGTGCCAGCAGCTGGTACGCCACTGAAGCTTTCTTT.

This clonotype was recorded at least ten times. The V and J genes are TRBV7-8 and TRBJ2-4; TRBD2 agrees at 11 bases. The length of the CDR3 is 17 residues. Germline V gives CDR1 SGHVS, CDR2 FQNEAQ. After removal of 5 bases from V and 8 bases from J, the junction contained 14 bases not matched to a gene. The CDR3 region has the DNA TGTGCCAGCAGCCCACAGTCCCTGACTAGCGGGAAGGACATTCAGTACTTC. Amino acid sequence: CASSPQSLTSGKDIQYF.

Written as DNA, the CDR3 is TGTGCCAGCAGCCAAATAGCGGGAGGCACAGATACGCAGTATTTT. Protein product: CASSQIAGGTDTQYF. V is TRBV12-3 or TRBV12-4 and J is TRBJ2-3; 9 bases line up with TRBD2. With 6 bases clipped from V and 1 base from J, the junction kept 5 bases outside the gene matches. The CDR3 has 15 amino acids.

This chain connects TRBV28 to TRBJ2-3; 9 bases map to TRBD2. This CDR3 is 16 amino acids long. Trimming cost V 6 bases and J 2 bases; bases outside gene matches: 9. Germline V gene data show CDR1 as MDHEN and CDR2 as SYDVKM. The CDR3, as DNA: TGTGCCAGCAGCAGCAATCTAGCGGGGATCACAGATACGCAGTATTTT. As protein: CASSSNLAGITDTQYF.

This clonotype appeared many times. This chain uses TRBV3-1 with TRBJ2-7, with 9 bases that match TRBD1. CDR3 length: 14 residues. The V segment lost 4 bases and the J segment 3 bases; nucleotides outside the gene matches: 4. Germline V gives CDR1 LGHDT, CDR2 YNNKEL (reference sequence). The CDR3 DNA is TGTGCCAGCAGCCCCTGGACAGGGGACTACGAGCAGTACTTC. Protein sequence: CASSPWTGDYEQYF.

The sample holds a few counts of this clonotype. This chain links TRBV6-5 with TRBJ1-1; D remains unclear. Germline loops: CDR1 MNHEY, CDR2 SVGAGI. The CDR3 is 11 amino acids. V gave up 8 bases and J gave up 8 bases, with 12 bases separating them. DNA of the CDR3: TGTGCCAGCTTAAATGGAGGAGAAGCTTTCTTT. As protein: CASLNGGEAFF.

Many counts were recorded for this clonotype. CDR3 loop: CASSPHGTGPTEAFF. The CDR3 nucleotides read TGTGCCAGCAGTCCCCACGGGACAGGGCCCACTGAAGCTTTCTTT. This chain uses TRBV28 with TRBJ1-1; 9 nucleotides match TRBD1. Looked up from germline, CDR1 is MDHEN and CDR2 is SYDVKM. Trimming cost V 5 bases and J 4 bases; bases outside gene matches: 8. This CDR3 is built from 15 residues.

This clonotype was recorded at least ten times. This chain uses TRBV12-3 or TRBV12-4 with TRBJ2-7, with TRBD2 as a possible D gene (5 bases). Trimming pared 4 bases from V and 2 bases from J, leaving 15 bases between. This CDR3 spans 15 amino acids. The CDR3 sequence is CASSYSGDTTYEQYF. The CDR3, as DNA: TGTGCCAGCAGTTACAGCGGAGACACGACCTACGAGCAGTACTTC.

This chain joins TRBV3-1 and TRBJ2-2; perhaps TRBD2 as D (6 bases). The germline V and J ends were trimmed by 10 bases and 1 base, with 13 bases remaining between them. Germline CDR1 reads LGHDT; CDR2 reads YNNKEL (reference sequence). This CDR3 has 14 residues. The CDR3 sequence is CATCRDWNTGELFF. CDR3 nucleotides: TGTGCCACCTGCCGGGACTGGAACACCGGGGAGCTGTTTTTT.

The table lists this clonotype with many counts. The rearrangement uses TRBV7-9 and TRBJ2-1; 7 bases are a match to TRBD2. Germline-derived CDR1 and CDR2 are SEHNR and FQNEAQ (reference sequence). CDR3 length: 13 residues. After removal of 3 bases from V and 9 bases from J, the junction contained 5 bases not matched to a gene. The chain's CDR3 is CASSFPSGSEQFF. CDR3 in DNA: TGTGCCAGCAGCTTTCCTAGCGGTAGTGAGCAGTTCTTC.

The chain is built from TRBV9 and TRBJ2-3; D tentatively reads TRBD1 or TRBD2 (6 bases each). Germline V lookup: CDR1 SGDLS, CDR2 YYNGEE. The CDR3 loop spans 16 amino acids. V dropped 0 bases and J dropped 2 bases, with 13 bases sitting between them. CDR3 in amino acids: CASSVEGGHTTDTQYF. As DNA, the CDR3 is TGTGCCAGCAGCGTAGAGGGGGGTCATACCACAGATACGCAGTATTTT.

In its sample, this clonotype was seen many times. The chain has TRBV7-2 and TRBJ2-7, with no clear D. Germline V CDR1 and CDR2: SGHTA, FQGNSA. V lost 5 bases and J 4 bases, leaving 12 bases between the germline ends. There are 13 residues in the CDR3. DNA for the CDR3: TGTGCCAGCAGCCGTGCTTGGGCGTACGAGCAGTACTTC. Its protein product is CASSRAWAYEQYF.

The genes are TRBV20-1 and TRBJ2-7; either TRBD1 or TRBD2 may fit D (5 bases each). Looked up from germline, CDR1 is DFQATT and CDR2 is SNEGSKA (reference sequence). The CDR3 consists of 13 residues. Trimming cost V 4 bases and J 0 bases, with 10 bases left between them. CDR3 protein: CSANRDVSYEQYF. The CDR3 DNA reads as TGCAGTGCTAACCGGGACGTCTCCTACGAGCAGTACTTC.